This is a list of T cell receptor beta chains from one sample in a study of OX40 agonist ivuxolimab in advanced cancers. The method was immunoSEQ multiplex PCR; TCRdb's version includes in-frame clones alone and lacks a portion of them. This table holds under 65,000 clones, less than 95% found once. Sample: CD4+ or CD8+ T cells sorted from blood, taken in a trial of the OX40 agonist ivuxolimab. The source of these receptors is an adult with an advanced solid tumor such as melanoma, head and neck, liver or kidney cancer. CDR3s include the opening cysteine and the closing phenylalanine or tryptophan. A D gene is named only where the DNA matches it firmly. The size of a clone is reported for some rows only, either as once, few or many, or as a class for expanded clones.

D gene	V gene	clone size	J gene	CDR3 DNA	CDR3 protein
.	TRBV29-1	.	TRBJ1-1	TGCAGCGTTGTCCTCGTGGAGGGTAATCCCGCTGAAGCTTTCTTT	CSVVLVEGNPAEAFF
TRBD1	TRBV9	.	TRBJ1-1	TGTGCCAGCAGCGTAGAATCGACAGGGGGCGTCAACACTGAAGCTTTCTTT	CASSVESTGGVNTEAFF
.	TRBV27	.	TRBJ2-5	TGTGCCAGCAGGCGGACTGCAAATTACCAAGAGACCCAGTACTTC	CASRRTANYQETQYF
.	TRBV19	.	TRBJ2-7	TGTGCCAGTAGTATGGGGGACGCCGGCTACGAGCAGTACTTC	CASSMGDAGYEQYF
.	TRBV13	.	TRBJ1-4	TGTGCCAGCAGCTTAGGGCAGGTGAAGGAAAAACTGTTTTTT	CASSLGQVKEKLFF
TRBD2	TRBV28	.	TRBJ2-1	TGTGCCAGCAGATACCTAGCGGGAGGTAACAATGAGCAGTTCTTC	CASRYLAGGNNEQFF
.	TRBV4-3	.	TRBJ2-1	TGCGCCAGCAGCCAAGATCGGACGGTGAGCTCCTACAATGAGCAGTTCTTC	CASSQDRTVSSYNEQFF
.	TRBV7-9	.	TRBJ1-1	TGTGCCAGCAGTCGGGCCCTAGGGAACACTGAAGCTTTCTTT	CASSRALGNTEAFF
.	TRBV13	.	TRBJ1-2	TGTGCCAGCAGCCCCCCGAGGGAAAACTATGGCTACACCTTC	CASSPPRENYGYTF
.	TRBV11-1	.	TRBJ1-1	TGTGCCAGCAGCTTAACGGTCAACATGAACACTGAAGCTTTCTTT	CASSLTVNMNTEAFF
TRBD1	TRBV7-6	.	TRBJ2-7	TGTGCCAGCAGCTCCTTTCCGGGACAGGGGGCCTACGAGCAGTACTTC	CASSSFPGQGAYEQYF
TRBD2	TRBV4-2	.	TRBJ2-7	TGTGCCAGCAGCCAACTAGCGGGGGTTCTGCGCGAGCAGTACTTC	CASSQLAGVLREQYF
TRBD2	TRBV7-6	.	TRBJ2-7	TGTGCCAGCAGCCCCATTCTGGGTAGCGGGATTTCCTACGAGCAGTACTTC	CASSPILGSGISYEQYF
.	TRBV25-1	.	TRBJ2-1	TGTGCCAGCAGTTCACCCAGGGGGGGTAAGTTCTTC	CASSSPRGGKFF
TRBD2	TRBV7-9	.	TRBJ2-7	TGTGCCAGCAGCCCACCGGGAGGGGTCTTCTCCTACGAGCAGTACTTC	CASSPPGGVFSYEQYF
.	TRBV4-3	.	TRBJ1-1	TGCGCCAGCAGCCAAGATCGGGGGGCGGCTGAAGCTTTCTTT	CASSQDRGAAEAFF
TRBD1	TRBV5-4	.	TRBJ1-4	TGTGCCAGCAGCGAGGACAGGGGCGGAGGAACTAATGAAAAACTGTTTTTT	CASSEDRGGGTNEKLFF
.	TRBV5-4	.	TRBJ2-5	TGTGCCAGCAGCTTGGCCTCGGCTCCCCAAGAGACCCAGTACTTC	CASSLASAPQETQYF
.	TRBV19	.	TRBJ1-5	TGTGCCAGTACCCAGGCAGGATTCAGCAATCAGCCCCAGCATTTT	CASTQAGFSNQPQHF
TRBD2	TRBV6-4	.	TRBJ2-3	TGTGCCAGCAGCGAAGCGGGAGGCACAGATACGCAGTATTTT	CASSEAGGTDTQYF
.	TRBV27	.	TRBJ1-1	TGTGCCAGCAGTTTATTAAGTGTGAACACTGAAGCTTTCTTT	CASSLLSVNTEAFF
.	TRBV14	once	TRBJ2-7	TGTGCCAGCAGCCAAGACATATTTTCCGAGCAGTACTTC	CASSQDIFSEQYF
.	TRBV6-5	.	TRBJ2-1	TGTGCCAGCAGTTACTCGTTATTGGATGAGCAGTTCTTC	CASSYSLLDEQFF
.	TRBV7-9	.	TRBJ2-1	TGTGCCGGTACAGGTTTTAACTACAATGAGCAGTTCTTC	CAGTGFNYNEQFF
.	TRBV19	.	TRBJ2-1	TGTGCCAGTAGTCCCTTGGACACCCCGGGCAATGAGCAGTTCTTC	CASSPLDTPGNEQFF
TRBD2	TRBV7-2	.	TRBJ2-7	TGTGCCAGCAGCCCCCTAGCGGGAGGGAAGGGCGAGCAGTACTTC	CASSPLAGGKGEQYF
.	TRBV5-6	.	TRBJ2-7	TGTGCCAGCAGCTTTAGGGTCAGGGCGTACGAGCAGTACTTC	CASSFRVRAYEQYF
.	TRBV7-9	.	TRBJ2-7	TGTGCCAGCAGCTTAGCGGGGGGGGGCAATGCACCCTACGAGCAGTACTTC	CASSLAGGGNAPYEQYF
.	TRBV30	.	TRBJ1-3	TGTGCCTGGAGTGAAGCTAAGACAGCGGTGGGAAACACCATATATTTT	CAWSEAKTAVGNTIYF
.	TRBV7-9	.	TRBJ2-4	TGTGCCAGCAGCTTAGCCAGGGGGAGGGACATTCAGTACTTC	CASSLARGRDIQYF
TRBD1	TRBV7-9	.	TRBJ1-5	TGTGCCAGCAGCACAACCGGGACAGAGACGGGCAATCAGCCCCAGCATTTT	CASSTTGTETGNQPQHF
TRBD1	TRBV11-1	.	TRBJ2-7	TGTGCCAGCAGCTTATCCCGGGACAGGGGTTACGAGCAGTACTTC	CASSLSRDRGYEQYF
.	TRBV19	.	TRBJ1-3	TGTGCCAGTAGTGCTGGACAAGGGTCTGGAAACACCATATATTTT	CASSAGQGSGNTIYF
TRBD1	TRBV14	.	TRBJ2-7	TGTGCCAGCAGCCAGCTACAGGGGATCGACGAGCAGTACTTC	CASSQLQGIDEQYF
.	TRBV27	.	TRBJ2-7	TGTGCCAGCAGTTTATCTGGGAGTCTCTACGAGCAGTACTTC	CASSLSGSLYEQYF
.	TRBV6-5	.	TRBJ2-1	TGTGCCAGCAGTTACTCCGTAGCCTCTGAGCAGTTCTTC	CASSYSVASEQFF
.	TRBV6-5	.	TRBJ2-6	TGTGCCAGCAGTTACTCGAGTTTTTCTGGGGCCAACGTCCTGACTTTC	CASSYSSFSGANVLTF